This T cell receptor beta chain was documented in a study of blood T cell repertoires in COVID-19. About the study: The origin of the acute and convalescent COVID-19 samples was the United States, Italy and Spain. PBMCs, B-cell-depleted T cells, or T cells provided the cDNA or gDNA that made up the material.

The CDR3 length is 19 residues. Germline CDR1 is ENHRY and CDR2 is SYGVKD. The ends lost 3 bases at V and 6 bases at J; junction bases unmatched: 21. Original processing notes: The authors estimated nucleated cell counts from reference gene primer amplification. Assay used: immunoSEQ multiplex PCR; TCRdb lists only in-frame clones, some missing. That table supplies the V and J calls and clone size; D and trimming were determined from the DNA. The data show roughly 190,000 clones, approximately 90% seen once. This clonotype was sampled from a man aged 25 to 45 with acute or convalescent COVID-19. Sequencing input: peripheral blood. J is TRBJ2-7 and V is TRBV10-3; 9 nucleotides line up with TRBD1. CDR3 amino acids: CAISEDFSNRDRERTEQYF. CDR3 sequence (DNA): TGTGCCATCAGTGAAGATTTTTCGAACCGGGACAGGGAGAGAACCGAGCAGTACTTC.